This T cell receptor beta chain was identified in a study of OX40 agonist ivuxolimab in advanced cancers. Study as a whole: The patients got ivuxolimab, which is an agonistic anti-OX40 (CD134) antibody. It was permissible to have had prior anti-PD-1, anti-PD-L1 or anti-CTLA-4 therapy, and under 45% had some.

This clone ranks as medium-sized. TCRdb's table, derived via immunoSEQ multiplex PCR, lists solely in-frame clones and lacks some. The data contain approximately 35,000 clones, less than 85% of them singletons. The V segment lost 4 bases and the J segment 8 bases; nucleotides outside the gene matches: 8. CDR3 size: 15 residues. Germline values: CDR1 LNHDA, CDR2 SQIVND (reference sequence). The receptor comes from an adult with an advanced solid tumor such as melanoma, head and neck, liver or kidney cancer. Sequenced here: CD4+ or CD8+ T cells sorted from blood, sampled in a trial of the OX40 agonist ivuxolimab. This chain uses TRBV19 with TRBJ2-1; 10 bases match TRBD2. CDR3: CASSTGLAVTDEQFF. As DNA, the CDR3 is TGTGCCAGTAGTACCGGACTAGCGGTGACCGATGAGCAGTTCTTC. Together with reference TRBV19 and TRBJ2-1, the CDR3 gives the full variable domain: DGGITQSPKYLFRKEGQNVTLSCEQNLNHDAMYWYRQDPGQGLRLIYYSQIVNDFQKGDIAEGYSVSREKKESFPLTVTSAQKNPTAFYLCASSTGLAVTDEQFFGPGTRLTVL.